The clone carrying this TCR beta chain has just a few counts. Its antigen is not known. It was one heparinised blood draw, averaging roughly 120 mL, that each donor gave. Central memory, naive, regulatory and stem cell-like memory CD4+ cells were sorted by CD45RO/CCR7/CD25/CD127/CD95/CD27. From germline, CDR1 is GTSNPN and CDR2 SVGIG (reference sequence). The CDR3 contains 14 residues. Trimming pared 0 bases from V and 3 bases from J, leaving 9 bases between. This entry comes from a study of beta chain features in type 1 diabetes. Study-wide results and limits: Patients with Type 1 diabetes showed moderately but significantly shorter TCRB CDR3s in all four CD4+ subsets.

The investigators reverse transcribed all of the isolated RNA, so they sequenced expressed TCRB transcripts. Assay: immunoSEQ multiplex PCR; the TCRdb copy retains only in-frame clones and omits some. This sample yields about 650,000 clones, of which about an eighth are seen a single time; over 0.1% belongs to the top ten. This chain uses TRBV30 with TRBJ1-5, with a tentative D call TRBD1 (5 bases). The sequence was obtained from a man in his thirties or forties with type 1 diabetes. The sequenced sample was naive CD4+ T cells from blood. The CDR3 region has the DNA TGTGCCTGGAGTGTGTCAGGGCTCAATCAGCCCCAGCATTTT. Residues: CAWSVSGLNQPQHF.